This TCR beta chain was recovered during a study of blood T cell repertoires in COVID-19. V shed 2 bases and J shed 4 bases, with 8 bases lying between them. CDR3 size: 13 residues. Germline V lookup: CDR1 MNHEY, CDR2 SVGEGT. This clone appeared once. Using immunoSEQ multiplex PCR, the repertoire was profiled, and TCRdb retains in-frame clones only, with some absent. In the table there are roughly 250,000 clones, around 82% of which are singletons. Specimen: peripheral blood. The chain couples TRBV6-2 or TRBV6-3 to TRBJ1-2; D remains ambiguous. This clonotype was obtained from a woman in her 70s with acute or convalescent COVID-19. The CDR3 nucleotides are TGTGCCAGCAGTTACGGGGAGTTCTATGGCTACACCTTC. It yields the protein CASSYGEFYGYTF.